This T cell receptor beta chain was found in a study of blood T cell repertoires in COVID-19. This clone was observed a single time. Profiled with immunoSEQ multiplex PCR; TCRdb holds only in-frame clones, not every one. The table records a few hundred thousand clones, approximately 90% of them present only once. The receptor's source is a woman aged 40-49 years who had recovered from COVID-19. The sample consisted of PBMCs or T cells enriched from blood (not recorded which).

The CDR3 spells CSVLGGMSTEAFF. CDR3 nucleotide sequence: TGCAGCGTGCTGGGAGGGATGAGCACTGAAGCTTTCTTT. V and J are TRBV29-1 and TRBJ1-1; D is uncertain. V was cut by 6 bases and J by 4 bases, with 15 bases left in between. CDR1 and CDR2 (germline): SQVTM, ANQGSEA. The CDR3 is made up of 13 amino acids.